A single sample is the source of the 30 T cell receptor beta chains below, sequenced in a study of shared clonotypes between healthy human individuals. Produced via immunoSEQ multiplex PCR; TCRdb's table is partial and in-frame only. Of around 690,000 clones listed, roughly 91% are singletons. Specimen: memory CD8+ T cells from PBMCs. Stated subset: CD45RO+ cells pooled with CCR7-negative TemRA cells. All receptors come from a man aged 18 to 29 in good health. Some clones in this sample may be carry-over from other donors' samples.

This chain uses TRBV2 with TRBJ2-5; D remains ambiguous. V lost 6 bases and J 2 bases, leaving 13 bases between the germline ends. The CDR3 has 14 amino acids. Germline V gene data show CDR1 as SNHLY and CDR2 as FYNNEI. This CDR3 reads CASRAGRSQETQYF. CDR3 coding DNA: TGTGCCAGCAGGGCCGGACGCTCGCAAGAGACCCAGTACTTC.

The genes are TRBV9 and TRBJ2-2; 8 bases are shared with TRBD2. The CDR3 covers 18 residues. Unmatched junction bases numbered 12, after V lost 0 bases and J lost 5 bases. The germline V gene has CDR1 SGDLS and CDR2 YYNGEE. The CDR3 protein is CASSVEGLGVGWTGELFF. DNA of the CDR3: TGTGCCAGCAGCGTAGAGGGACTAGGGGTCGGGTGGACCGGGGAGCTGTTTTTT.

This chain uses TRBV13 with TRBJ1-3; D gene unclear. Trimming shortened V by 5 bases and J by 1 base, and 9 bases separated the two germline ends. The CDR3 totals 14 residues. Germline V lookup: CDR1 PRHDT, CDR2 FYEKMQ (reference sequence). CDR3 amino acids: CASSHLNSGNTIYF. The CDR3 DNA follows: TGTGCCAGCAGCCATCTAAATTCTGGAAACACCATATATTTT.

This CDR3 is CASSLVGELVLETQYF. The DNA of the CDR3 is TGCGCCAGCAGCTTGGTGGGGGAACTAGTATTGGAGACCCAGTACTTC. V gene TRBV5-1 combines with J gene TRBJ2-5; TRBD1 or TRBD2 may be the D gene (5 bases each). V was clipped by 0 bases and J by 5 bases, with 17 bases between them. The CDR3 has 16 amino acids. Germline V gene data show CDR1 as SGHRS and CDR2 as YFSETQ.

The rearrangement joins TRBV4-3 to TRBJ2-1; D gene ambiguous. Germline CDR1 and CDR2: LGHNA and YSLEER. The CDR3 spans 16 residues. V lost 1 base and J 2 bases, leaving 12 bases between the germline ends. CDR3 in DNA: TGCGCCAGCAGCCAAGTGGTCGCGAGGACCTACAATGAGCAGTTCTTC. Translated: CASSQVVARTYNEQFF.

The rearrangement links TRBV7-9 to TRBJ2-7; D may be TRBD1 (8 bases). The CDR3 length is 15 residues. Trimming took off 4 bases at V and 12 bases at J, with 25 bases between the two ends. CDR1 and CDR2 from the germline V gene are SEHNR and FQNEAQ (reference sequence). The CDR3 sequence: CASSSGGTGSYELYF. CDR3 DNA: TGTGCCAGCAGCTCCGGGGGGACAGGCTCATACGAGTTGTACTTC.

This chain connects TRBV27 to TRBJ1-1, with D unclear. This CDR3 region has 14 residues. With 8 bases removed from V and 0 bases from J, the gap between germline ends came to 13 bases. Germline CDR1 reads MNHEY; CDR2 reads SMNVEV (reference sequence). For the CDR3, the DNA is TGTGCCAGCGCGTCCGGACTTATGAACACTGAAGCTTTCTTT. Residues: CASASGLMNTEAFF.

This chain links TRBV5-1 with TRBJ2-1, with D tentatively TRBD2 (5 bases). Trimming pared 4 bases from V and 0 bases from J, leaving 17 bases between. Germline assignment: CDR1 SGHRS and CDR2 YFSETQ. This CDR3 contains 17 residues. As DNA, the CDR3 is TGCGCCAGCAGCCGGGAATCGGGGTGGAGCTCCTACAATGAGCAGTTCTTC. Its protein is CASSRESGWSSYNEQFF.

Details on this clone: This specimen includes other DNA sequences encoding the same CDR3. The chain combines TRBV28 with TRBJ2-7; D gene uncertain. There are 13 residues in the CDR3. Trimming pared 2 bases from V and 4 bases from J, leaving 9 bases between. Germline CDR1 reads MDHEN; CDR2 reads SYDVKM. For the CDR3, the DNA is TGTGCCAGCAGTTTAGACCGTGGGTACGAGCAGTACTTC. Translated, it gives CASSLDRGYEQYF.

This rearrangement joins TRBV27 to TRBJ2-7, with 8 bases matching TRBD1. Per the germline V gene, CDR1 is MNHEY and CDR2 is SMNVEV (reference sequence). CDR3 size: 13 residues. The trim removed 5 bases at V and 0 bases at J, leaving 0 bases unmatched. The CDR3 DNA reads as TGTGCCAGCAGTCAGGGGGCCTCCTACGAGCAGTACTTC. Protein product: CASSQGASYEQYF.

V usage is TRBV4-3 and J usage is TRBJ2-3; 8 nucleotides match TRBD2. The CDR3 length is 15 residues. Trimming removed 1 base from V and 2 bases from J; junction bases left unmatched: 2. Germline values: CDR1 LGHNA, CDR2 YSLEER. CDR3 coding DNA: TGCGCCAGCAGCCAAGCGGGGGGGGACACAGATACGCAGTATTTT. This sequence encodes CASSQAGGDTDTQYF.

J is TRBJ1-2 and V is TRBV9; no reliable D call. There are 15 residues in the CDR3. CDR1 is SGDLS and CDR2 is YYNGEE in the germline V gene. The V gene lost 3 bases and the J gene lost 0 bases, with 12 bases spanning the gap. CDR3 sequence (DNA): TGTGCCAGCAGCGCTTCGGGATTAGCTAACTATGGCTACACCTTC. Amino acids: CASSASGLANYGYTF.

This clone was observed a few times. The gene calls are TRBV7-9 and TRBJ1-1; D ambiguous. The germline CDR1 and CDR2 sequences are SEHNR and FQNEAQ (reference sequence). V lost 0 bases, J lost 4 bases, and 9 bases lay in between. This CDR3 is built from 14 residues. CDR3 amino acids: CASSLAGPGTEAFF. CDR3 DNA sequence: TGTGCCAGCAGCTTAGCAGGGCCTGGCACTGAAGCTTTCTTT.

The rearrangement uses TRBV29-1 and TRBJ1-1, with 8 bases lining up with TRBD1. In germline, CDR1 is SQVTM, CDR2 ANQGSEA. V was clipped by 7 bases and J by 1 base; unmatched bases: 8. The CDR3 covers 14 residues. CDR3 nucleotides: TGCAGCGCCTGGCGGACAGGGTCGAACACTGAAGCTTTCTTT. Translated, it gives CSAWRTGSNTEAFF. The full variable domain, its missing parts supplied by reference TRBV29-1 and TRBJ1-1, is SAVISQKPSRDICQRGTSLTIQCQVDSQVTMMFWYRQQPGQSLTLIATANQGSEATYESGFVIDKFPISRPNLTFSTLTVSNMSPEDSSIYLCSAWRTGSNTEAFFGQGTRLTVV.

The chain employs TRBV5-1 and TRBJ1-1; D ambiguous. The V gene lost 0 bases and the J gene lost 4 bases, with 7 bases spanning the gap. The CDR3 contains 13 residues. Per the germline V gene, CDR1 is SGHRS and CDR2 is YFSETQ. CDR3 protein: CASSLAMRTEAFF. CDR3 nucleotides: TGCGCCAGCAGCTTGGCTATGCGCACTGAAGCTTTCTTT.

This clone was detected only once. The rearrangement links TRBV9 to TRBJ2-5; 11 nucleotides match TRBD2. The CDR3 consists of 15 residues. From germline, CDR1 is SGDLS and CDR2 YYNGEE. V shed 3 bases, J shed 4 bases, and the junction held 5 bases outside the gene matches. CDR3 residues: CASSDSSGRRETQYF. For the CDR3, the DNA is TGTGCCAGCAGCGACTCTAGCGGGAGGCGAGAGACCCAGTACTTC.

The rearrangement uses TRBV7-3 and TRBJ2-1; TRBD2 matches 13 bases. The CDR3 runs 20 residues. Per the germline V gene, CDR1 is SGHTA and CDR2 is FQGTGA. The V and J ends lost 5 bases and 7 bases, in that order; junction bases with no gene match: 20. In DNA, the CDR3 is TGTGCCAGCAGCCCAAGGCCGCAGGGGGCCGGGACTAGCGGGACAAATGAGCAGTTCTTC. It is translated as CASSPRPQGAGTSGTNEQFF. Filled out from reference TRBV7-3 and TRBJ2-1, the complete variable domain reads GAGVSQTPSNKVTEKGKYVELRCDPISGHTALYWYRQSLGQGPEFLIYFQGTGAADDSGLPNDRFFAVRPEGSVSTLKIQRTERGDSAVYLCASSPRPQGAGTSGTNEQFFGPGTRLTVL.

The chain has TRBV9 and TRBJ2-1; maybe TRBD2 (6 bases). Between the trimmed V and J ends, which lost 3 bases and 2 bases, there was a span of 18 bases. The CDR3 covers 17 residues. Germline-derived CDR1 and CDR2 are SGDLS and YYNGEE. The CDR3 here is CASSAQRLGGAYNEQFF. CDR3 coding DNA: TGTGCCAGCAGCGCTCAACGACTAGGAGGCGCCTACAATGAGCAGTTCTTC.

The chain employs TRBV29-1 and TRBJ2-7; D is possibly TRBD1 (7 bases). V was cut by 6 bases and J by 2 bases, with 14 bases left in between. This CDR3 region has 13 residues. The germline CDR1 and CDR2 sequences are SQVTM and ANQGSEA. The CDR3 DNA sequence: TGCAGCGTGGCCCCCAGGGGGGCCTACGAGCAGTACTTC. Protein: CSVAPRGAYEQYF.

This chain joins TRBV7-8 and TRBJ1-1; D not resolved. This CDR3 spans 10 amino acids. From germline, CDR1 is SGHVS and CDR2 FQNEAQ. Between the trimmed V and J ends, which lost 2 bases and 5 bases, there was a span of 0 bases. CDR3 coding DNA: TGTGCCAGCAGCTTAACTGAAGCTTTCTTT. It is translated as CASSLTEAFF.

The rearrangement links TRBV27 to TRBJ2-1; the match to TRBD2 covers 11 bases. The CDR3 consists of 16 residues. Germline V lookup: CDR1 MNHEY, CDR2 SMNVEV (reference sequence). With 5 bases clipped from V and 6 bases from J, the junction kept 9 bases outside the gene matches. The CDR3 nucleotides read TGTGCCAGCAGTCGGGTAGCGGGAGGGCTTGGCAATGAGCAGTTCTTC. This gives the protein CASSRVAGGLGNEQFF.

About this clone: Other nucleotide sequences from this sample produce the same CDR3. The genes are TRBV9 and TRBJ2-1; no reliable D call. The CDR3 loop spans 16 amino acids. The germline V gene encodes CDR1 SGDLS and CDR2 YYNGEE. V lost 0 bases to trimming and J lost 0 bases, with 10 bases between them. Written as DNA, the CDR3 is TGTGCCAGCAGCGTAGTTGGGCGGACCTCCTACAATGAGCAGTTCTTC. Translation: CASSVVGRTSYNEQFF.

CDR3 region: CASSHSRAAAVNTEAFF. CDR3 coding DNA: TGTGCCAGCAGCCACTCACGGGCGGCGGCGGTGAACACTGAAGCTTTCTTT. V and J are TRBV7-6 and TRBJ1-1, with D hard to call. The CDR3 length is 17 residues. Germline loops: CDR1 SGHVS, CDR2 FNYEAQ. V shed 5 bases and J shed 0 bases, with 19 bases lying between them.

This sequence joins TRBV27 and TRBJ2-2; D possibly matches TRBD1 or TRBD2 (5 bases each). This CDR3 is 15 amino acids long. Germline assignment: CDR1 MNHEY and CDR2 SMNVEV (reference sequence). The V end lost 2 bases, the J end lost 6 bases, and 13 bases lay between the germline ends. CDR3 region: CASSLTRGAPGELFF. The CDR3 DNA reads TGTGCCAGCAGTTTAACAAGAGGGGCTCCCGGGGAGCTGTTTTTT.

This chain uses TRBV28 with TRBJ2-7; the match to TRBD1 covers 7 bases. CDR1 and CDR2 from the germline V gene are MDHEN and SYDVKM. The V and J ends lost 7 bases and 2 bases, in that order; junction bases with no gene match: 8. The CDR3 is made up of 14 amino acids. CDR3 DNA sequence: TGTGCCAGCACCTACCAGGGGGATACCTACGAGCAGTACTTC. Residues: CASTYQGDTYEQYF.

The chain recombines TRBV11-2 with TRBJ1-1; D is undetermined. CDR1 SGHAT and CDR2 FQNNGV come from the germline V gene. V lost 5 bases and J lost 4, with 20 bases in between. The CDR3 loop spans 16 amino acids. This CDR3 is CASSLFARAGGTEAFF. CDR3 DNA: TGTGCCAGCAGCCTATTTGCGCGGGCAGGAGGCACTGAAGCTTTCTTT.

The CDR3 coding sequence is TGTGCCAGCAGTGAATGGGTGGGAGGACATGAGCAGTTCTTC. The encoded protein is CASSEWVGGHEQFF. The gene calls are TRBV25-1 and TRBJ2-1; tentatively, D is TRBD2 (6 bases). CDR3 length equals 14 residues. V was clipped by 1 base and J by 8 bases, with 12 bases between them. Germline V gene sequence: CDR1 MGHDK, CDR2 SYGVNS.

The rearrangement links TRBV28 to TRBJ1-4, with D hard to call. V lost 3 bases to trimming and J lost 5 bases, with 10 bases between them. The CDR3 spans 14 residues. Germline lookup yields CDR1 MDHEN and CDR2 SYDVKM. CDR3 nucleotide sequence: TGTGCCAGCAGTTTTTGGCAGGAGAATGAAAAACTGTTTTTT. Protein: CASSFWQENEKLFF.

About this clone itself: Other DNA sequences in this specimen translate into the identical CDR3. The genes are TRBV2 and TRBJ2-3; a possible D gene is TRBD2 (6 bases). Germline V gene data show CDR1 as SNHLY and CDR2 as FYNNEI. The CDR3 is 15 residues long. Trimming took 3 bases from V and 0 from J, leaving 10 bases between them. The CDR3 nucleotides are TGTGCCAGCAGTGAGGGCGGGACTAGCACAGATACGCAGTATTTT. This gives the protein CASSEGGTSTDTQYF.

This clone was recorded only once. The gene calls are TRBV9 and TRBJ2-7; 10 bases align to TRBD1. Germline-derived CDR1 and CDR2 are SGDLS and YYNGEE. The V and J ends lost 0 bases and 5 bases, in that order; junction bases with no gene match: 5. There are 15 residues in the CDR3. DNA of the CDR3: TGTGCCAGCAGCGTAGCGGGACAGGGGCTCCACGAGCAGTACTTC. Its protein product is CASSVAGQGLHEQYF. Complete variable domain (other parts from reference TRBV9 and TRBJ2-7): DSGVTQTPKHLITATGQRVTLRCSPRSGDLSVYWYQQSLDQGLQFLIQYYNGEERAKGNILERFSAQQFPDLHSELNLSSLELGDSALYFCASSVAGQGLHEQYFGPGTRLTVT.